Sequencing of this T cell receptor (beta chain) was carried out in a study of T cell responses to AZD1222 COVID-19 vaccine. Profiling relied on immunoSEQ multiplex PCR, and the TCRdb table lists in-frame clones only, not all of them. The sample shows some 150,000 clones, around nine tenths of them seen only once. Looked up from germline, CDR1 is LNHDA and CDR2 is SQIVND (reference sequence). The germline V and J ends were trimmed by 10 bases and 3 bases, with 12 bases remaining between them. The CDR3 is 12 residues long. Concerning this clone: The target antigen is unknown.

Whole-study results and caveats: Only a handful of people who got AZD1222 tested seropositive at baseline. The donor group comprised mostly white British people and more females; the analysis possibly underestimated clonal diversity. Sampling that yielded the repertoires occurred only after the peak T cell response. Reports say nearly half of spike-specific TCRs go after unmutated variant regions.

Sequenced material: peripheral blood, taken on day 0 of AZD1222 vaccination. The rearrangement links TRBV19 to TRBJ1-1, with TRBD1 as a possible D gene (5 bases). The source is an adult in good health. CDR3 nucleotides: TGTGCCACACAGGTTGGGTACACTGAAGCTTTCTTT. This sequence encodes CATQVGYTEAFF. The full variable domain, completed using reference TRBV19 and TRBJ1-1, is DGGITQSPKYLFRKEGQNVTLSCEQNLNHDAMYWYRQDPGQGLRLIYYSQIVNDFQKGDIAEGYSVSREKKESFPLTVTSAQKNPTAFYLCATQVGYTEAFFGQGTRLTVV.